A single sample gave rise to the 18 T cell receptor beta chains below, sequenced in a study of blood T cell repertoires in COVID-19 (TCRdb year 2020). Library method: the immunoSEQ multiplex PCR assay. What TCRdb holds here is the immuneACCESS table cut down to in-frame rearrangements. Part of the clones is not present; checked against another copy, under half of the missing clones reflect an unresolved V gene, and the others are unexplained. This sample is represented by fewer than 150,000 clones; 85% of them were singletons. The top ten clones comprise approximately 13% of the sample. Sample: peripheral blood. These receptors all come from a human donor in a cohort sampled during active COVID-19.

DNA of the CDR3: TGTGCCAGCAGTCGGCCGGGACAGGGGAGCTATGGCTACACCTTC. Translation: CASSRPGQGSYGYTF. The chain couples TRBV6-5 to TRBJ1-2; 10 bases agree with TRBD1. V trimming: 5 bases; J trimming: 4 bases; junction bases outside the gene matches: 7. CDR1 MNHEY and CDR2 SVGAGI come from the germline V gene. The CDR3 runs to 15 residues.

This chain connects TRBV7-9 to TRBJ1-6, with 11 bases lining up with TRBD1. Germline V lookup: CDR1 SEHNR, CDR2 FQNEAQ (reference sequence). The CDR3 runs 18 residues. V lost 0 bases and J lost 6; bases outside the gene matches: 7. CDR3 coding DNA: TGTGCCAGCAGCTTAGCCCCCGGACAGGGGGCAGTTAATTCACCCCTCCACTTT. Translating it yields CASSLAPGQGAVNSPLHF.

The rearrangement links TRBV24-1 to TRBJ1-6, with 8 nucleotides matching TRBD1. This CDR3 region has 15 residues. The V gene end was trimmed by 4 bases and the J gene end by 10 bases; junction bases not matched to a gene: 8. Germline CDR1 KGHDR, CDR2 SFDVKD. CDR3 protein: CATSDPGQVGSPLHF. CDR3 nucleotides: TGTGCCACCAGTGACCCGGGACAGGTTGGGTCACCCCTCCACTTT.

The chain joins TRBV28 to TRBJ1-1; 8 bases align to TRBD1. The V segment lost 6 bases and the J segment 4 bases; nucleotides outside the gene matches: 4. CDR1 and CDR2 from the germline V gene are MDHEN and SYDVKM. CDR3 length equals 13 residues. The CDR3 DNA reads as TGTGCCAGCAGCTCAGGGGGCGTCACTGAAGCTTTCTTT. It codes for CASSSGGVTEAFF.

This chain connects TRBV19 to TRBJ1-5, with D perhaps TRBD1 (5 bases). The CDR3 covers 15 residues. CDR1 is LNHDA, CDR2 SQIVND, per germline (reference sequence). Trimming left V 6 bases short and J 3 bases short, with 15 bases between. Written as DNA, the CDR3 is TGTGCCAGTAGAGGCGGGGGAGGGACCAATCAGCCCCAGCATTTT. As protein: CASRGGGGTNQPQHF.

The rearrangement uses TRBV3-1 (or the pseudogene TRBV3-2) and TRBJ1-6, with unresolved D. Trimming stripped 1 base from V and 6 bases from J, with 7 bases between. The CDR3 is 14 residues long. Germline V gives CDR1 LGHDT, CDR2 YNNKEL (reference sequence). CDR3 sequence reads: CASSQVQANSPLHF. The CDR3 nucleotides are TGTGCCAGCAGCCAAGTTCAGGCTAATTCACCCCTCCACTTT.

The chain employs TRBV9 and TRBJ2-2, with 12 nucleotides matching TRBD2. Germline loops: CDR1 SGDLS, CDR2 YYNGEE. V was clipped by 4 bases and J by 6 bases; unmatched bases: 16. The CDR3 covers 19 residues. This chain's CDR3 is CASSTYSLGLAGRAGELFF. The CDR3 nucleotides read TGTGCCAGCAGCACCTACTCCCTTGGACTAGCGGGGAGAGCCGGGGAGCTGTTTTTT.

This chain links TRBV3-1 (or the pseudogene TRBV3-2) with TRBJ2-1, with 9 bases matching TRBD2. Germline V CDR1 and CDR2: LGHDT, YNNKEL (reference sequence). The CDR3 consists of 15 residues. V was pared by 5 bases and J by 5 bases, with 7 bases of the junction left unmatched. CDR3 protein: CASSLKRGANNEQFF. The CDR3 DNA reads TGTGCCAGCAGCTTAAAGCGGGGGGCTAACAATGAGCAGTTCTTC.

This chain connects TRBV18 to TRBJ1-1; TRBD1 aligns across 8 bases. The CDR3 covers 13 residues. Germline assignment: CDR1 KGHSH and CDR2 LQKENI. V was pared by 6 bases and J by 2 bases, with 2 bases of the junction left unmatched. CDR3 DNA: TGTGCCAGCTCCGGACAGGGCAACACTGAAGCTTTCTTT. This translates into CASSGQGNTEAFF.

The chain couples TRBV7-2 to TRBJ1-6; TRBD1 matches 7 bases. With V trimmed by 5 bases and J by 9 bases, 7 bases remained unmatched. Germline V gives CDR1 SGHTA, CDR2 FQGNSA. This CDR3 comprises 14 residues. The CDR3 reads CASSLTGDGSPLHF. CDR3 coding DNA: TGTGCCAGCAGCCTTACAGGGGATGGTTCACCCCTCCACTTT.

V gene TRBV28 combines with J gene TRBJ2-7, with D perhaps matching TRBD2 (6 bases). Trimming shortened V by 8 bases and J by 4 bases, and 18 bases separated the two germline ends. There are 14 residues in the CDR3. Germline V CDR1 and CDR2: MDHEN, SYDVKM. DNA for the CDR3: TGTGCCAGCGGGACCTCCGGGACTCAGTACGAGCAGTACTTC. Protein: CASGTSGTQYEQYF.

The chain combines TRBV4-3 with TRBJ2-7; TRBD2 might be the D (5 bases). CDR3 length: 14 amino acids. The germline V and J ends were trimmed by 3 bases and 1 base, with 10 bases remaining between them. The germline gives CDR1 LGHNA, CDR2 YSLEER. The chain's CDR3 is CASSHGGGSYEQYF. The CDR3 DNA reads TGCGCCAGCAGCCATGGCGGAGGATCCTACGAGCAGTACTTC.

The chain employs TRBV6-1 and TRBJ1-5; maybe TRBD1 (6 bases). CDR3 length: 14 amino acids. Germline loops: CDR1 MNHNS, CDR2 SASEGT. V was clipped by 3 bases and J by 3 bases, with 9 bases between them. CDR3 DNA sequence: TGTGCCAGCAGTGATACAGGGTTCAATCAGCCCCAGCATTTT. Amino acids: CASSDTGFNQPQHF.

The gene calls are TRBV30 and TRBJ1-2; no clear D. Germline lookup yields CDR1 GTSNPN and CDR2 SVGIG (reference sequence). The CDR3 consists of 13 residues. The V and J ends lost 0 bases and 8 bases respectively, with 13 bases between them. The CDR3 nucleotides read TGTGCCTGGAGTGTAGCCCGGGAGAGCGGCTACACCTTC. Translation gives CAWSVARESGYTF.

The V and J genes are TRBV3-1 (or the pseudogene TRBV3-2) and TRBJ1-2, with D tentatively TRBD1 (5 bases). This CDR3 has 12 residues. Germline V lookup: CDR1 LGHDT, CDR2 YNNKEL (reference sequence). The ends were cut back, 4 bases at V and 8 bases at J, with 11 bases in the middle. CDR3 sequence (DNA): TGTGCCAGCAGCCGACGTAAGGGGGGCTACACCTTC. Translating it yields CASSRRKGGYTF.

The V call is TRBV5-8, the J call TRBJ2-2, with 8 bases fitting TRBD1. The germline V gene has CDR1 SGHTS and CDR2 YDEGEE. Trimming removed 3 bases from V and 2 bases from J; junction bases left unmatched: 12. CDR3 length: 18 amino acids. The CDR3 DNA is TGTGCCAGCAGCTCTCCCTTACTAGACAGGGGCAACACCGGGGAGCTGTTTTTT. This encodes CASSSPLLDRGNTGELFF.

The chain has TRBV7-2 and TRBJ2-3; TRBD2 aligns across 7 bases. The V gene's germline CDR1 is SGHTA and CDR2 FQGNSA. Germline trimming cut 2 bases from V and 5 bases from J; bases unmatched to any gene: 1. The CDR3 is 13 residues long. CDR3 coding DNA: TGTGCCAGCAGCTTATGGGAGGGAGATACGCAGTATTTT. It is translated as CASSLWEGDTQYF.

The sample holds a few counts of this clone. The rearrangement links TRBV18 to TRBJ2-1; TRBD2 aligns across 11 bases. This CDR3 has 14 residues. Unmatched junction bases numbered 1, after V lost 3 bases and J lost 6 bases. Germline V gene lookup returns CDR1 KGHSH and CDR2 LQKENI. In DNA form, the CDR3 reads TGTGCCAGCTCACCTAGCGGGGGGGCCAATGAGCAGTTCTTC. It translates to CASSPSGGANEQFF.